The 3 T cell receptor beta chains below all came from one sample that was sequenced in a study of cytomegalovirus exposure and HLA in healthy donors. Primers included in the PCR were 60 Vbeta and 13 Jbeta primers. TCRdb keeps only in-frame clones here, not all; method: immunoSEQ multiplex PCR. The sample records about 59,000 clones, 89% being singletons. The sample consisted of PBMCs. Receptors were obtained from a young man in good health and CMV-seropositive.

The J gene is TRBJ1-2, the V gene TRBV25-1, with 8 bases lining up with TRBD1. Trimming removed 6 bases from V and 2 bases from J; junction bases left unmatched: 8. The CDR3 covers 15 residues. The germline V gene has CDR1 MGHDK and CDR2 SYGVNS. For the CDR3, the DNA is TGTGCCAGCAGACGGGACAGGCGGCCAAACTATGGCTACACCTTC. It yields the protein CASRRDRRPNYGYTF.

The rearrangement links TRBV15 to TRBJ1-2; 9 nucleotides align to TRBD1. Per germline, CDR1 LNHNV and CDR2 YYDKDF (reference sequence). This CDR3 spans 14 amino acids. The trim removed 2 bases at V and 3 bases at J, leaving 1 base unmatched. The CDR3 loop reads CATSRRTGDYGYTF. CDR3 bases: TGTGCCACCAGCAGACGGACAGGGGACTATGGCTACACCTTC.

Written as DNA, the CDR3 is TGTGCTAGTGGTTTGTCTGAAGGCGGGGAGCAGTACTTC. Its translation is CASGLSEGGEQYF. The rearrangement uses TRBV12-5 and TRBJ2-7; a possible D gene is TRBD2 (5 bases). The CDR3 covers 13 residues. V shed 2 bases and J shed 7 bases, with 12 bases lying between them. Germline CDR1 is LGHNT and CDR2 is FRNRAP. Combining the CDR3 with reference TRBV12-5 and TRBJ2-7 gives the whole variable domain DARVTQTPRHKVTEMGQEVTMRCQPILGHNTVFWYRQTMMQGLELLAYFRNRAPLDDSGMPKDRFSAEMPDATLATLKIQPSEPRDSAVYFCASGLSEGGEQYFGPGTRLTVT.